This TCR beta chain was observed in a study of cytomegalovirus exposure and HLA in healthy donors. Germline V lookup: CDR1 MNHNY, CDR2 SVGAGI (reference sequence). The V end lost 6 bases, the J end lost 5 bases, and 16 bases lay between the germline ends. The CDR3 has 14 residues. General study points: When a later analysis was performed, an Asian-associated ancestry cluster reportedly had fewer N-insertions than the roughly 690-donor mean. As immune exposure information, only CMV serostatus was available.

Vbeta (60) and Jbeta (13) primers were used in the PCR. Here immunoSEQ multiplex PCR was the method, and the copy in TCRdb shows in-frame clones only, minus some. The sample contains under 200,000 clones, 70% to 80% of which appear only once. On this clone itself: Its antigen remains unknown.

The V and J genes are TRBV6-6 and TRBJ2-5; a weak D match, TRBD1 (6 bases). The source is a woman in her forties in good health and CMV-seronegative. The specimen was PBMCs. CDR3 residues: CASSLQGQGETQYF. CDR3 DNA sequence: TGTGCCAGCAGCTTACAGGGTCAGGGGGAGACCCAGTACTTC.